The 14 T cell receptor beta chains below come from one sample, sequenced in a study of radiotherapy plus CTLA-4 blockade in lung cancer. The assay was immunoSEQ multiplex PCR, and TCRdb's table has in-frame clones only and misses some. The sample includes tens of thousands of clones, around nine tenths seen only once; the top ten take 16%. The material was peripheral blood, obtained from a patient treated with radiotherapy plus ipilimumab. The source of these receptors is a human donor with non-small cell lung cancer that progressed on radiotherapy plus ipilimumab.

The chain links TRBV5-6 to TRBJ2-5; D might be TRBD2 (5 bases). In germline, CDR1 is SGHDT, CDR2 YYEEEE. The CDR3 has 16 residues. V lost 2 bases to trimming and J lost 7 bases, with 21 bases between them. The chain's CDR3 is CASSFPGYLAGRTQYF. The CDR3 nucleotides read TGTGCCAGCAGCTTTCCGGGCTACCTAGCCGGTCGGACCCAGTACTTC.

The rearrangement joins TRBV2 to TRBJ1-4; 7 bases map to TRBD1. Germline CDR1 reads SNHLY; CDR2 reads FYNNEI. After removal of 6 bases from V and 3 bases from J, the junction contained 10 bases not matched to a gene. The CDR3 loop spans 16 amino acids. CDR3 DNA sequence: TGTGCCAGCAGGAGGGCGGAGGGGGCGGCTAATGAAAAACTGTTTTTT. This translates into CASRRAEGAANEKLFF. Together with reference TRBV2 and TRBJ1-4, the CDR3 gives the full variable domain: EPEVTQTPSHQVTQMGQEVILRCVPISNHLYFYWYRQILGQKVEFLVSFYNNEISEKSEIFDDQFSVERPDGSNFTLKIRSTKLEDSAMYFCASRRAEGAANEKLFFGSGTQLSVL.

This clone appeared a few times. The J gene is TRBJ1-2, the V gene TRBV7-2, with 9 bases identical to TRBD1. The CDR3 has 14 residues. J gave up 4 bases and V 5 bases, and 5 bases lay outside the gene matches. Germline CDR1 reads SGHTA; CDR2 reads FQGNSA. CDR3 protein: CASSPGQGRYGYTF. The CDR3 DNA follows: TGTGCCAGCAGCCCGGGACAGGGACGCTATGGCTACACCTTC.

CDR3 bases: TGCAGTGCTAGAGTTCGGGGAGGGGCTTTCTTT. Its translation: CSARVRGGAFF. The chain combines TRBV20-1 with TRBJ1-1; no clear D gene. CDR3 length equals 11 residues. Trimming took off 1 base at V and 11 bases at J, with 11 bases between the two ends. Per the germline V gene, CDR1 is DFQATT and CDR2 is SNEGSKA (reference sequence).

This rearrangement joins TRBV11-2 to TRBJ2-1; D perhaps matches TRBD2 (5 bases). Trimming took 5 bases from V and 11 from J, leaving 13 bases between them. The CDR3 sequence is 12 residues long. Germline V gives CDR1 SGHAT, CDR2 FQNNGV. CDR3 region: CASSPQAGKQFF. The CDR3 DNA reads as TGTGCCAGCAGCCCTCAGGCGGGTAAGCAGTTCTTC.

About this clone: The same CDR3 can be traced to other DNA sequences in this sample. This rearrangement joins TRBV6-6 to TRBJ2-3; 8 nucleotides match TRBD2. The CDR3 has 15 residues. V trimming: 8 bases; J trimming: 2 bases; junction bases outside the gene matches: 9. Looked up from germline, CDR1 is MNHNY and CDR2 is SVGAGI (reference sequence). CDR3 nucleotide sequence: TGTGCCAGCGGCGGGAGGAGGGGCACCACAGATACGCAGTATTTT. Amino acids: CASGGRRGTTDTQYF.

The chain recombines TRBV4-2 with TRBJ1-3; 8 bases fit TRBD1. Per the germline V gene, CDR1 is LGHNA and CDR2 is YNFKEQ. The V segment lost 0 bases and the J segment 0 bases; nucleotides outside the gene matches: 4. This CDR3 has 17 residues. This CDR3 is CASSQERTGGSGNTIYF. The CDR3 region has the DNA TGTGCCAGCAGCCAAGAAAGAACAGGGGGCTCTGGAAACACCATATATTTT.

The J gene is TRBJ1-5, the V gene TRBV10-3, with 7 bases identical to TRBD1. There are 13 residues in the CDR3. Germline trimming cut 6 bases from V and 6 bases from J; bases unmatched to any gene: 5. CDR1 ENHRY and CDR2 SYGVKD come from the germline V gene. The CDR3 region has the DNA TGTGCCATCAGCAGACAGGGCGGTCAGCCCCAGCATTTT. It yields the protein CAISRQGGQPQHF.

CDR3 protein: CASSRSDGTRVNTEAFF. CDR3 sequence (DNA): TGTGCCAGCAGCCGCTCGGACGGGACTCGGGTGAACACTGAAGCTTTCTTT. The chain employs TRBV5-5 and TRBJ1-1; TRBD1 might be the D (5 bases). Germline V gene data show CDR1 as SGHKS and CDR2 as YYEKEE (reference sequence). CDR3 size: 17 residues. Deletions cut 4 bases from V and 0 bases from J, with 19 bases between.

This rearrangement joins TRBV6-1 to TRBJ2-2, with 9 bases lining up with TRBD2. Germline V gene sequence: CDR1 MNHNS, CDR2 SASEGT. CDR3 length equals 15 residues. V lost 4 bases and J lost 2; bases outside the gene matches: 2. CDR3 nucleotide sequence: TGTGCCAGCAGTGGGCTAGCGGGAAACACCGGGGAGCTGTTTTTT. Encoded protein: CASSGLAGNTGELFF.

This chain joins TRBV30 and TRBJ1-1, with a possible D match to TRBD1 (5 bases). The V end was cut by 0 bases, the J end by 4 bases, with 15 bases between. The CDR3 has 15 amino acids. CDR1 is GTSNPN, CDR2 SVGIG, per germline (reference sequence). CDR3 sequence (DNA): TGTGCCTGGAGTGTACTTTCAGGGAGGGGCACTGAAGCTTTCTTT. As protein: CAWSVLSGRGTEAFF.

The chain is built from TRBV7-2 and TRBJ2-5, with a possible D match to TRBD2 (6 bases). The CDR3 length is 15 residues. V gave up 4 bases and J gave up 2 bases, with 14 bases separating them. In germline, CDR1 is SGHTA, CDR2 FQGNSA. The CDR3 loop reads CASSSFLGSQETQYF. The CDR3 DNA reads as TGTGCCAGCAGCTCCTTCCTCGGGAGTCAAGAGACCCAGTACTTC.

The chain recombines TRBV9 with TRBJ2-1, with TRBD2 identical over 10 bases. CDR1 is SGDLS and CDR2 is YYNGEE in the germline V gene. Unmatched junction bases numbered 2, after V lost 0 bases and J lost 2 bases. The CDR3 runs to 16 residues. CDR3 residues: CASSVGSGGAYNEQFF. The CDR3 region has the DNA TGTGCCAGCAGCGTAGGGAGCGGGGGGGCCTACAATGAGCAGTTCTTC.

The rearrangement links TRBV30 to TRBJ2-1, with D hard to call. The CDR3 spans 11 residues. V gave up 3 bases and J gave up 4 bases, with 4 bases separating them. Germline CDR1 reads GTSNPN; CDR2 reads SVGIG (reference sequence). The CDR3 is CAWRFYNEQFF. CDR3 bases: TGTGCCTGGAGATTTTACAATGAGCAGTTCTTC. Supplemented by reference TRBV30 and TRBJ2-1, the full variable domain reads SQTIHQWPATLVQPVGSPLSLECTVEGTSNPNLYWYRQAAGRGLQLLFYSVGIGQISSEVPQNLSASRPQDRQFILSSKKLLLSDSGFYLCAWRFYNEQFFGPGTRLTVL.